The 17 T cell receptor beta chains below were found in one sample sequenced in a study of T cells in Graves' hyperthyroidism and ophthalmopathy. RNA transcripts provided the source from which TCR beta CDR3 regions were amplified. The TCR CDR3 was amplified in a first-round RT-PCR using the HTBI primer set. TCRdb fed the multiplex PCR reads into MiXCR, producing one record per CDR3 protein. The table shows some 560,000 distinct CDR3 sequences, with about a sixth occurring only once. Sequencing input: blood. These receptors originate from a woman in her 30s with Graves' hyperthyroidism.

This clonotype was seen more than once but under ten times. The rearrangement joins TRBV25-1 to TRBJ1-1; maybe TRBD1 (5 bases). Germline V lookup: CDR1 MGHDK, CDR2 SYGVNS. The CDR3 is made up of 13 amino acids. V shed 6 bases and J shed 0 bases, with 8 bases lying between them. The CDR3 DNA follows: TGTGCCAGCAGAGGGGTCATGAACACTGAAGCTTTCTTT. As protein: CASRGVMNTEAFF.

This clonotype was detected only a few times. The CDR3 sequence is CASSPRDRFSSPLHF. CDR3 nucleotide sequence: TGTGCCAGCAGTCCCAGGGACAGGTTTTCTTCACCCCTCCACTTT. The chain uses TRBV27 and TRBJ1-6; the match to TRBD1 covers 8 bases. CDR1 is MNHEY and CDR2 is SMNVEV in the germline V gene (reference sequence). The length of the CDR3 is 15 residues. The V gene end was trimmed by 5 bases and the J gene end by 9 bases; junction bases not matched to a gene: 9.

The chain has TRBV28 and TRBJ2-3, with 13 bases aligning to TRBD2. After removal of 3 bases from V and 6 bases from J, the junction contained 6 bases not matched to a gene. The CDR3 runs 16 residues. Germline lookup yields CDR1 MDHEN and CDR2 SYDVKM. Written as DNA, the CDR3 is TGTGCCAGCAGTTTCGGACTAGCGGGAGTGTCGGATACGCAGTATTTT. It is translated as CASSFGLAGVSDTQYF.

In DNA, the CDR3 is TGCGCCAGCAGCGAACAGGGCTCTGGAAACACCATATATTTT. This sequence encodes CASSEQGSGNTIYF. The V call is TRBV5-1, the J call TRBJ1-3, with a tentative D call TRBD1 (6 bases). CDR3 length: 14 amino acids. V lost 4 bases and J lost 0, with 8 bases in between. CDR1 SGHRS and CDR2 YFSETQ come from the germline V gene.

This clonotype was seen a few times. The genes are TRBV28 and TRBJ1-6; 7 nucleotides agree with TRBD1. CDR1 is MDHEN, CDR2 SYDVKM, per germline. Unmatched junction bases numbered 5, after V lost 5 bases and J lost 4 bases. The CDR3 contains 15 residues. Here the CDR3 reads CASSPGQLYNSPLHF. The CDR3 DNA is TGTGCCAGCAGTCCGGGACAGTTATATAATTCACCCCTCCACTTT.

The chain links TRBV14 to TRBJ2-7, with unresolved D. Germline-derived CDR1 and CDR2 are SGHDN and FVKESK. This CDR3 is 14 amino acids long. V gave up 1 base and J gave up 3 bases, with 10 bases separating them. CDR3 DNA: TGTGCCAGCAGCCAAGCCAGATTTGGCTACGAGCAGTACTTC. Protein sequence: CASSQARFGYEQYF.

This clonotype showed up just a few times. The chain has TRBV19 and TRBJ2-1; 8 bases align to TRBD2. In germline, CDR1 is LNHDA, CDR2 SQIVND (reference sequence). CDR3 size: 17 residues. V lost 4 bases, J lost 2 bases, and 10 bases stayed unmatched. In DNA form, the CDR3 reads TGTGCCAGTAGTAAAGCCGATCTAGCGGGCGCCTACAATGAGCAGTTCTTC. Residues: CASSKADLAGAYNEQFF. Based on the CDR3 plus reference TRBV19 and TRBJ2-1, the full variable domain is DGGITQSPKYLFRKEGQNVTLSCEQNLNHDAMYWYRQDPGQGLRLIYYSQIVNDFQKGDIAEGYSVSREKKESFPLTVTSAQKNPTAFYLCASSKADLAGAYNEQFFGPGTRLTVL.

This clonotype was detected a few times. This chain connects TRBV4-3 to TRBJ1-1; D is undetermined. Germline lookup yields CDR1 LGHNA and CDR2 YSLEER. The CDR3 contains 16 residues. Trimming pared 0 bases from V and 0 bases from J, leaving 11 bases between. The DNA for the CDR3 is TGCGCCAGCAGCCAAGATCCCGGTGATATGAACACTGAAGCTTTCTTT. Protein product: CASSQDPGDMNTEAFF.

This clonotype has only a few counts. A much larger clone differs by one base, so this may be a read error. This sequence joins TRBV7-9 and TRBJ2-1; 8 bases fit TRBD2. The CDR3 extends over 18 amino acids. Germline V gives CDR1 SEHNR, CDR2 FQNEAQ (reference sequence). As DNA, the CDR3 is TGTGCCGGCAGCTTCCCCGCAATGTCCGTAGCGGGGTACAATGAGCAGTTCTTC. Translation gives CAGSFPAMSVAGYNEQFF.

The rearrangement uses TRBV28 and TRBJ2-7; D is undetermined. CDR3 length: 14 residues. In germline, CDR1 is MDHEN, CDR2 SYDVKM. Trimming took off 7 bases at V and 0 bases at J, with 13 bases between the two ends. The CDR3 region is CASKPIGNSYEQYF. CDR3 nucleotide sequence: TGTGCCAGCAAACCGATAGGAAACTCCTACGAGCAGTACTTC.

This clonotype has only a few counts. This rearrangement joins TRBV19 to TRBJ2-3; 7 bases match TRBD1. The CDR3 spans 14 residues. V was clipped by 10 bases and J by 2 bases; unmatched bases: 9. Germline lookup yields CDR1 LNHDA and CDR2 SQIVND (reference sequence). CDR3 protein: CANRRGGFTDTQYF. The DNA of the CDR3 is TGTGCCAACAGAAGAGGGGGCTTCACAGATACGCAGTATTTT. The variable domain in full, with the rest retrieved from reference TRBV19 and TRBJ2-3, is DGGITQSPKYLFRKEGQNVTLSCEQNLNHDAMYWYRQDPGQGLRLIYYSQIVNDFQKGDIAEGYSVSREKKESFPLTVTSAQKNPTAFYLCANRRGGFTDTQYFGPGTRLTVL.

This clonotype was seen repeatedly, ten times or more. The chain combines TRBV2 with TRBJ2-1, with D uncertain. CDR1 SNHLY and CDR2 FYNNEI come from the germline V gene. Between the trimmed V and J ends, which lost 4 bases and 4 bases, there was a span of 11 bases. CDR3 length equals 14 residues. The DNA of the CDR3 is TGTGCCAGCAGTGCGGTTGCCGGATACAATGAGCAGTTCTTC. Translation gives CASSAVAGYNEQFF.

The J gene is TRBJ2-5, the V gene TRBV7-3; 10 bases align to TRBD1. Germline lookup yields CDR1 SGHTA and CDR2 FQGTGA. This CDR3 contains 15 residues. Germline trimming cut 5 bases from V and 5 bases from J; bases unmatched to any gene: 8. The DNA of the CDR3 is TGTGCCAGCAGCCCGGGACAGGGGTGGAGGGAGACCCAGTACTTC. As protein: CASSPGQGWRETQYF. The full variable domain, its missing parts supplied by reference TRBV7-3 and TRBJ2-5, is GAGVSQTPSNKVTEKGKYVELRCDPISGHTALYWYRQSLGQGPEFLIYFQGTGAADDSGLPNDRFFAVRPEGSVSTLKIQRTERGDSAVYLCASSPGQGWRETQYFGPGTRLLVL.

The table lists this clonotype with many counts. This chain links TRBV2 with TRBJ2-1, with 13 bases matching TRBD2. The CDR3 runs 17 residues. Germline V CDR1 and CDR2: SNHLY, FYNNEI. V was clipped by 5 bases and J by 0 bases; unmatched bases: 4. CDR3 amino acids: CASSSTSGRASYNEQFF. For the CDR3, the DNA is TGTGCCAGCAGTTCCACTAGCGGGAGGGCCTCCTACAATGAGCAGTTCTTC.

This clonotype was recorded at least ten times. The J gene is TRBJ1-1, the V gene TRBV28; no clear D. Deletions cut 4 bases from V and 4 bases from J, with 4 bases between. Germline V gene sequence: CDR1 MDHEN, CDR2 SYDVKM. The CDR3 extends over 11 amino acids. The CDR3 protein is CASSSPTEAFF. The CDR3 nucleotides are TGTGCCAGCAGTTCCCCCACTGAAGCTTTCTTT. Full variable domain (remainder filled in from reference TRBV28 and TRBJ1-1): DVKVTQSSRYLVKRTGEKVFLECVQDMDHENMFWYRQDPGLGLRLIYFSYDVKMKEKGDIPEGYSVSREKKERFSLILESASTNQTSMYLCASSSPTEAFFGQGTRLTVV.

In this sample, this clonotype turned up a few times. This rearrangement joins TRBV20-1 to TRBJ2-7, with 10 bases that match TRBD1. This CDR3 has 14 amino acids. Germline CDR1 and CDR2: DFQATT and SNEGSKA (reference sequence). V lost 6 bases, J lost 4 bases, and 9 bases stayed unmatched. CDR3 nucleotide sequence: TGCAGTGCCCCCTCGGGACAGGGGTCTTACGAGCAGTACTTC. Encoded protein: CSAPSGQGSYEQYF.

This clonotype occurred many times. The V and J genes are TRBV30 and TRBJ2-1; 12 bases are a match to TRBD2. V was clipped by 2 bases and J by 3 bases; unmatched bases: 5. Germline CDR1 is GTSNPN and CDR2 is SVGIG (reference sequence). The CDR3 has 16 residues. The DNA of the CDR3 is TGTGCCTGGAGTCCTAGCGGGAGGGCCGGCTACAATGAGCAGTTCTTC. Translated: CAWSPSGRAGYNEQFF. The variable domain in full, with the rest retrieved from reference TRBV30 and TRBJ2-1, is SQTIHQWPATLVQPVGSPLSLECTVEGTSNPNLYWYRQAAGRGLQLLFYSVGIGQISSEVPQNLSASRPQDRQFILSSKKLLLSDSGFYLCAWSPSGRAGYNEQFFGPGTRLTVL.